This T cell receptor (beta chain) was identified during a study of blood T cell repertoires in COVID-19. The overall study: Samples representing acute and convalescent COVID-19 were sourced from the United States, Italy and Spain. PBMCs, B-cell-depleted T cells, or T cells provided the cDNA or gDNA that made up the material.

V was clipped by 4 bases and J by 5 bases; unmatched bases: 7. CDR3 size: 14 residues. Germline V CDR1 and CDR2: SGHNT, YYREEE (reference sequence). Original processing notes: Amplification of reference gene primers provided the estimated nucleated cell counts. Here immunoSEQ multiplex PCR was the method, and the copy in TCRdb shows in-frame clones only, minus some. V, J and clone size reflect that table, while D and trimming were determined from the DNA. The table records roughly 100,000 clones, around 81% of them present only once. The sample taken for sequencing was peripheral blood. The genes are TRBV5-4 and TRBJ2-5, with 8 bases matching TRBD1. This sequence originates from an elderly man with acute or convalescent COVID-19. The chain's CDR3 is CASSRTGPYETQYF. The CDR3 DNA is TGTGCCAGCAGCCGGACAGGGCCTTATGAGACCCAGTACTTC. Together with reference TRBV5-4 and TRBJ2-5, the CDR3 gives the full variable domain: ETGVTQSPTHLIKTRGQQVTLRCSSQSGHNTVSWYQQALGQGPQFIFQYYREEENGRGNFPPRFSGLQFPNYSSELNVNALELDDSALYLCASSRTGPYETQYFGPGTRLLVL.